These T cell receptor beta chains were read from a single sample in a study of cytomegalovirus exposure and HLA in healthy donors. Repertoires were generated with immunoSEQ multiplex PCR, while TCRdb's copy carries only in-frame clones and drops some. Of under 200,000 clones listed, over 75% are singletons. Sequencing was done on a sample of PBMCs. These receptors were collected from a woman in her forties or fifties in good health and CMV-seronegative. Both conserved end residues are trimmed from each CDR3. Clone size is shown for a subset of rows, as once, few, many or a class of expanded clone.

size	V	CDR3
NA	TRBV5-1	ASSSGQGYNSPLH
NA	TRBV15	ATSRATGVRNTEAF
NA	TRBV29-1	SVAPGQGSGYT
NA	TRBV30	AWSFGSGRTQDTQY
once	TRBV27	AGRAGTGWTEAF
few	TRBV4-3	ASSQRPPGQGLIYEQY
NA	TRBV2	ASSVNAQRYRTKTGRPQF
NA	TRBV27	ASSQKVAGPQY
NA	TRBV5-1	ASSSLTGVNTDTQY
NA	TRBV30	AWGGWGAYEQY
NA	TRBV27	ASSLSAGGSNEQF
NA	TRBV9	ASSAARDRGPYGYT
once	TRBV4-1	ASSLRQGYNEQF
NA	TRBV19	ASTPQGNRNQPQH
NA	TRBV7-9	ASSLISGSQETQY
NA	TRBV6-1	ASFVAGSSYEQY
NA	TRBV11-2	ASSPRVSGGGTGELF
NA	TRBV6-5	ASMTPDRPYEQY
once	TRBV10-3	AIRPSQGNGELF
once	TRBV27	ASSLSWGTNSYNEQF
NA	TRBV7-2	ASSRNRGEGETQY
NA	TRBV19	ASSIRGQGGNEQY
NA	TRBV30	AWSAPSYRVYGYT
once	TRBV25-1	ASSESAGDYEQY
NA	TRBV18	ASSPTSAADNEQF
once	TRBV7-2	ASSPTGSYGYT
few	TRBV7-3	ASSLNPGDEQY
once	TRBV7-9	ASSLDEGGNYGYT
NA	TRBV4-1	ASSQDPGQDQPQH
NA	TRBV28	ASSLFTSGRTGELF
NA	TRBV4-1	ASSQGLAGGGTQY
NA	TRBV27	ASSLRTGISGELF
NA	TRBV7-3	ASSPGLAGGHEQY
NA	TRBV7-2	ASSTRTGGTTGELF
few	TRBV5-1	ASRQSPGNTEAF
NA	TRBV5-1	ASSLGGTKTLYEQY
once	TRBV6-1	ASSRGQGIQETQY
NA	TRBV5-1	ASSGTSGSYEQY
once	TRBV6-5	ASSRGTDTQY
NA	TRBV7-9	ASSFLPRGSSGNTIY
NA	TRBV9	ASSVAGTGTSGETQY
NA	TRBV28	ASQDRNTEAF